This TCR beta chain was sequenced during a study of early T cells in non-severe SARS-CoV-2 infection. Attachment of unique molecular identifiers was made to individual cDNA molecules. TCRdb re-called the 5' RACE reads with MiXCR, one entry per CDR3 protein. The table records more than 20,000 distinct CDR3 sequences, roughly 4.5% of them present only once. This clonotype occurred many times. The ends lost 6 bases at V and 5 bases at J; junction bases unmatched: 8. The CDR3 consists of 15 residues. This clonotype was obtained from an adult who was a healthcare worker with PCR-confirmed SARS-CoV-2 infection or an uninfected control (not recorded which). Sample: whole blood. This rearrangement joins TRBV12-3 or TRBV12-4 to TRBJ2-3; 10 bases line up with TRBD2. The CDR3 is CASSLLAGVKDTQYF. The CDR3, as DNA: TGTGCCAGCAGCCTCCTAGCGGGGGTAAAAGATACGCAGTATTTT.